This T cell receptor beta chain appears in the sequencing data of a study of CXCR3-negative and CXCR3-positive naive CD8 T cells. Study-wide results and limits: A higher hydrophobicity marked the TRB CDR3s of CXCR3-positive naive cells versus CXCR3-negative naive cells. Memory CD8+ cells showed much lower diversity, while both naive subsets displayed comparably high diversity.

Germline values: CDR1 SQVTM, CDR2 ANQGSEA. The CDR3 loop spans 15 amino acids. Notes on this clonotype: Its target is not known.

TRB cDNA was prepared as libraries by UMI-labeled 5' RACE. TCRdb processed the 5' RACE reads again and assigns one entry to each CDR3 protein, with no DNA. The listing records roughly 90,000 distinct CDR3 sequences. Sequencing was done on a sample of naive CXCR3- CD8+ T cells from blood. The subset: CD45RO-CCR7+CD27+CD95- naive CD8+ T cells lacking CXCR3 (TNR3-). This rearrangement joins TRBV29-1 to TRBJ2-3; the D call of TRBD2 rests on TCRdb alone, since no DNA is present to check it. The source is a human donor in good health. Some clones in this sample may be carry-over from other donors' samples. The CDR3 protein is CSVEDSPSGGYTQYF.